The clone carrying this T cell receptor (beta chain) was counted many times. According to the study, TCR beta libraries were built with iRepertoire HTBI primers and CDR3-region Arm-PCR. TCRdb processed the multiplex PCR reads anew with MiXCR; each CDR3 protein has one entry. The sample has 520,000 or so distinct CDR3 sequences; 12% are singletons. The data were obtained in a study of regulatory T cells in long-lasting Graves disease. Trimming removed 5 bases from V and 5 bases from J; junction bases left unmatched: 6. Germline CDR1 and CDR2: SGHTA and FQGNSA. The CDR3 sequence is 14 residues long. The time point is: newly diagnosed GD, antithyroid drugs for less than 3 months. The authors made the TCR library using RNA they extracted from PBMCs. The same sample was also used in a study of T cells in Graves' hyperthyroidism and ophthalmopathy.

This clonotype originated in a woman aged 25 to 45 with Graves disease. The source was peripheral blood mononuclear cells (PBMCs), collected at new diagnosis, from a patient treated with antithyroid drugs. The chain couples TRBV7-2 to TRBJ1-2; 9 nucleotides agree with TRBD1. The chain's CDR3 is CASSPDRGRYGYTF. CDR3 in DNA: TGTGCCAGCAGCCCGGACAGGGGCAGGTATGGCTACACCTTC.